This TCR beta chain appears in the sequencing data of a study of blood T cell repertoires in COVID-19 (dated by TCRdb to 2020 to 2022). With respect to the entire study: Collaborator samples came from the United States, Italy and Spain and covered acute and convalescent phases of COVID-19. Where available, HLA class I and class II types were taken from metadata supplied by the sample provider and were not determined by assay-based typing. Subjects who had been exposed to COVID-19, were actively infected with it, or had recovered from it provided the deeply sampled blood TCRbeta repertoires that made up the dataset. The repertoires were released in a freely available public database intended as a resource for research on the immune response to SARS-CoV-2. Samples were obtained from the ongoing ImmuneRACE study (first 160 participants) and from over 1,000 subjects provided by 6 global collaborators. The prospective study material was composed of cDNA or gDNA derived from T cells, B-cell-depleted T cells, or PBMCs. Sample metadata almost always included a de-identified subject ID, COVID-19 status, age in years and sex. The paper as a whole reports these results and caveats: How much clinical and demographic metadata was included differed by source and by participant, and the metadata was provided uncurated.

The CDR3 spans 12 residues, from the cysteine through the phenylalanine. Of the read, only the CDR3 DNA is kept; its 36 bases are in frame from base 1. V is shortened by 5 bases, J by 9 bases, and the region joining them spans 11 bases. From a lookup of the germline V gene, CDR1 and CDR2 are SGHTA and FQGTGA. Concerning this clone: It has no known antigen specificity. No per-base quality is available; no much larger clone lies one base away.

TCRbeta CDR3 regions were amplified from genomic DNA using the immunoSEQ Assay, a bias-controlled multiplex PCR. Per the source publication's procedure: Within the assay, amplification of reference gene primers was used to estimate how many nucleated cells each sample contained. Sequence reads were collapsed and filtered to measure the absolute abundance of every unique TCRbeta CDR3 rearrangement. For each sample, productive Simpson clonality was calculated as the square root of Simpson's diversity index across productive rearrangements. Entries here come from immuneACCESS through TCRdb and include only in-frame sequences with V and J called. Some clones fail to appear in such tables; in the studies checked, an unresolved V gene covers under half of the shortfall, and the cause of the remainder is unknown. Clone size and V and J calls were adopted from that table, with D and trimming inferred from the DNA. This sample holds approximately 150,000 clones; around 82% were observed only once. 5% to 6% of the sample is in the top ten clones.

Participants in the prospective study were aged roughly 18 to 100 years, lived in 20 to 30 United States geographic areas, and enrolled through a virtual design. In the prospective study, participants were assigned to cohorts based on the clinical history participants reported in a screening survey and a study questionnaire. Recovered participants in ImmuneRACE Cohort 3 were defined as having two consecutive negative NP/OP PCR tests, clearance from a healthcare professional, or resolution of symptoms. Mobile phlebotomists in the prospective study collected whole blood, serum and a nasopharyngeal or oropharyngeal swab from every participant. Participants in the prospective study had the option to provide additional blood draws and questionnaires over an approximately 2-month period. Before DNA extraction, prospective study blood samples were shipped either frozen or at room temperature.

This receptor was identified in a man in his forties who had recovered from COVID-19. Sequenced input: PBMCs or T cells enriched from blood (not recorded which). In this chain, TRBV7-3 is recombined with TRBJ2-1; the best D guess is TRBD2, with 5 bases matching. The encoded CDR3 is CASSPGGREQFF. The nucleotides are TGTGCCAGCAGCCCCGGAGGCCGTGAGCAGTTCTTC. Reference TRBV7-3 and TRBJ2-1 proteins supply the regions before and after the CDR3; the full variable domain is: GAGVSQTPSNKVTEKGKYVELRCDPISGHTALYWYRQSLGQGPEFLIYFQGTGAADDSGLPNDRFFAVRPEGSVSTLKIQRTERGDSAVYLCASSPGGREQFFGPGTRLTVL.